This TCR beta chain was recorded in a study of T cells in Graves' hyperthyroidism and ophthalmopathy. Researchers took RNA transcripts and amplified the TCR beta CDR3 regions from them. The primer set for the first-round RT-PCR of the TCR CDR3 was HTBI. MiXCR, applied by TCRdb to the multiplex PCR reads, yields one record per CDR3 protein. The table lists 620,000 or so distinct CDR3 sequences, about 14% of them singletons. Criteria for exclusion of patients were uncontrolled infection, other autoimmune disease, pregnancy or lactation. Study-wide points: Most expanded thyroid clonotypes above 0.001 also appeared in blood.

This clonotype came up many times. Its matching antigen is unknown. After removal of 6 bases from V and 3 bases from J, the junction contained 14 bases not matched to a gene. CDR1 MNHEY and CDR2 SMNVEV come from the germline V gene (reference sequence). The CDR3 has 18 residues. Source material: blood. V is TRBV27 and J is TRBJ1-2; the match to TRBD1 covers 12 bases. The sequence was obtained from a woman in her 50s with Graves' ophthalmopathy. The CDR3 bases are TGTGCCAGCAGACTCAAGGGGACAGGGGGCCACCTCCACTATGGCTACACCTTC. Translated: CASRLKGTGGHLHYGYTF.